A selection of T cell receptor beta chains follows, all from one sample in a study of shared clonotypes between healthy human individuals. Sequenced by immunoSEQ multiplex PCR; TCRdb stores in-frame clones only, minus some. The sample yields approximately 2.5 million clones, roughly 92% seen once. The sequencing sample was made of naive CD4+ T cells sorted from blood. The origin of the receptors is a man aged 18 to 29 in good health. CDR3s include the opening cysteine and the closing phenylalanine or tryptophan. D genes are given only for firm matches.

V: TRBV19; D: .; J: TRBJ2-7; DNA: TGTGCCAGTAGTACACGCCAGGGCTACGAGCAGTACTTC; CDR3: CASSTRQGYEQYF
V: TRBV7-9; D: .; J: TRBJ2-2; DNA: TGTGCCAGCAGCTTAGCAGGCAGGGAGCTGTTTTTT; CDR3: CASSLAGRELFF
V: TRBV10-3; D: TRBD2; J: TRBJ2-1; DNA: TGTGCCATCAGTGAGTCGTCGGGAGGCGATGAGCAGTTCTTC; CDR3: CAISESSGGDEQFF
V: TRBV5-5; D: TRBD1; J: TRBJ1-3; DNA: TGTGCCAGCAGCTTTTTAGGGACAGAATACTCTGGAAACACCATATATTTT; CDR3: CASSFLGTEYSGNTIYF
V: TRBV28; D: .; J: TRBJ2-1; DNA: TGTGCCAGCAGCCGATGGAATGAGCAGTTCTTC; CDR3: CASSRWNEQFF
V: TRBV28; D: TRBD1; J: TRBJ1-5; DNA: TGTGCCAGCAGTTCCACGACAGGGATTAACCAGCCCCAGCATTTT; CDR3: CASSSTTGINQPQHF
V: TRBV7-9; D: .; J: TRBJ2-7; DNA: TGTGCCAGCAGGCAACAGGGCCCGAACTCCGAGCAGTACTTC; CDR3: CASRQQGPNSEQYF
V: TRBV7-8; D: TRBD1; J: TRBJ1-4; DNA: TGTGCCAGCAGCTCCGGACAGGGGCATTCTAATGAAAAACTGTTTTTT; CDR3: CASSSGQGHSNEKLFF
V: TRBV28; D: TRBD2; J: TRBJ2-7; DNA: TGTGCCAGCAGTTCTGCCGGGACTAGTCGTACCTACGAGCAGTACTTC; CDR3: CASSSAGTSRTYEQYF
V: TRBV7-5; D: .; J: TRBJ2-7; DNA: TGTGCCAGAAGCTCCTACAGACAGGGGAACGAGCAGTACTTC; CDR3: CARSSYRQGNEQYF
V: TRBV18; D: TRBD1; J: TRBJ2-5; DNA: TGTGCCAGCTCACCACCGTACAGGGGGTCAGAGACCCAGTACTTC; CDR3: CASSPPYRGSETQYF
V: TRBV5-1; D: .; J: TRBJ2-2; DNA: TGCGCCAGCAGCGCGGACGCCGCGAACACCGGGGAGCTGTTTTTT; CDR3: CASSADAANTGELFF
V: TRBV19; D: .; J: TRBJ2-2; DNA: TGTGCCAGTAGGTCGGACGGGACCGGGGAGCTGTTTTTT; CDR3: CASRSDGTGELFF
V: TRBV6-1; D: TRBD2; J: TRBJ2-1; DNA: TGTGCCAGCAGTGCGGGTACTAGCGGCTACAATGAGCAGTTCTTC; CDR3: CASSAGTSGYNEQFF